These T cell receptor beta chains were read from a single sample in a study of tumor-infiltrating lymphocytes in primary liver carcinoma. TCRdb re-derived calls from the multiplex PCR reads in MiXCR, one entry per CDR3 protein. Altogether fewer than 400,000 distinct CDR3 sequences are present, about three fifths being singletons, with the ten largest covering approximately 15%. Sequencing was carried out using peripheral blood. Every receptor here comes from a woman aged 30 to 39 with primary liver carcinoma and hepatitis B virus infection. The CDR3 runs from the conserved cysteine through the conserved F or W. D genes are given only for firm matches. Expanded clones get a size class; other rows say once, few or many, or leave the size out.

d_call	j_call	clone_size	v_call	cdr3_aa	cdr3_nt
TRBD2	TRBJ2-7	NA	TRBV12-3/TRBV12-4	CASSKGLAGGNEQYF	TGTGCCAGCAGCAAAGGACTAGCGGGAGGTAACGAGCAGTACTTC
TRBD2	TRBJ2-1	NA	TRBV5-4	CASSFRLANEQFF	TGTGCCAGCAGCTTCCGACTAGCGAATGAGCAGTTCTTC
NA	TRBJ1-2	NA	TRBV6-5	CASSYREANYGYTF	TGTGCCAGCAGTTATAGGGAAGCTAACTATGGCTACACCTTC
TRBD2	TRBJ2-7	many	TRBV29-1	CSVGSGGPYEQYF	TGCAGCGTTGGTAGCGGGGGACCCTACGAGCAGTACTTC
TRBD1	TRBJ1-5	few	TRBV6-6	CASSYSAAGGGQPQHF	TGTGCCAGCAGTTACTCGGCGGCAGGGGGCGGACAGCCCCAGCATTTT
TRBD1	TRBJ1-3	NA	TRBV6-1	CASSKLGGQGENTIYF	TGTGCCAGCAGTAAACTAGGAGGACAGGGAGAAAACACCATATATTTT
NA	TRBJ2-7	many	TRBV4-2	CASSQVYSDEQYF	TGTGCCAGCAGCCAAGTATACTCAGACGAGCAGTACTTC
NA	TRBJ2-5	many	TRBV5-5	CASSLAGDRRETQYF	TGTGCCAGCAGCTTGGCCGGAGATCGGCGAGAGACCCAGTACTTC
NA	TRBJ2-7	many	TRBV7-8	CASSWRDSRHEQYF	TGTGCCAGCAGCTGGAGGGATAGCCGGCACGAGCAGTACTTC
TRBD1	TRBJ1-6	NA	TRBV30	CAWRRQGLRDSPLHF	TGTGCCTGGAGGCGACAGGGATTGAGAGACTCACCCCTCCACTTT
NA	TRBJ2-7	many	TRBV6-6	CASSQRQGRATYEQYF	TGTGCCAGCAGTCAGCGACAGGGGAGGGCTACCTACGAGCAGTACTTC
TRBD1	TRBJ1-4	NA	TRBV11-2	CASSVPGQANEKLFF	TGTGCCAGCAGCGTGCCGGGACAGGCGAACGAAAAACTGTTTTTC
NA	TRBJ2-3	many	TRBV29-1	CSVDRSTDTQYF	TGCAGCGTTGACCGGAGCACAGATACGCAGTATTTT
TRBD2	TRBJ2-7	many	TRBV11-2	CASSLMFPTSVYEQYF	TGTGCCAGCAGCTTAATGTTCCCGACTAGCGTGTACGAGCAGTACTTC
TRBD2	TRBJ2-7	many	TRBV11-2	CASSLDSGGDEQYF	TGTGCCAGCAGCTTAGATAGCGGGGGGGATGAGCAGTACTTC
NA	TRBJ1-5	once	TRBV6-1	CASSDHRLKVSNQPQHF	TGTGCCAGCAGTGACCATCGTTTGAAAGTAAGCAATCAGCCCCAGCATTTT
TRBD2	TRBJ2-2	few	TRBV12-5	CASGLVGAGGMFANTGELFF	TGTGCTAGTGGTTTGGTAGGAGCGGGAGGGATGTTCGCGAACACCGGGGAGCTGTTTTTT
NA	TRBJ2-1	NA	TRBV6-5	CASSYRDSGGNEQFF	TGTGCCAGCAGTTACAGGGACTCGGGGGGCAATGAGCAATTCTTC
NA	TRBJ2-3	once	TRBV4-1	CASSLIPGKSNQPQYF	TGCGCCAGCAGCCTAATCCCAGGGAAGAGCAATCAGCCCCAGTATTTT
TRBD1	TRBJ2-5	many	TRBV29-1	CSVETDRVGETQYF	TGCAGCGTTGAGACGGACAGGGTCGGGGAGACCCAGTACTTC
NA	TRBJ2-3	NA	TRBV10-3	CAISERGQRLGSTDTQYF	TGTGCCATCAGTGAGCGGGGTCAGCGTTTGGGAAGCACAGATACGCAGTATTTT